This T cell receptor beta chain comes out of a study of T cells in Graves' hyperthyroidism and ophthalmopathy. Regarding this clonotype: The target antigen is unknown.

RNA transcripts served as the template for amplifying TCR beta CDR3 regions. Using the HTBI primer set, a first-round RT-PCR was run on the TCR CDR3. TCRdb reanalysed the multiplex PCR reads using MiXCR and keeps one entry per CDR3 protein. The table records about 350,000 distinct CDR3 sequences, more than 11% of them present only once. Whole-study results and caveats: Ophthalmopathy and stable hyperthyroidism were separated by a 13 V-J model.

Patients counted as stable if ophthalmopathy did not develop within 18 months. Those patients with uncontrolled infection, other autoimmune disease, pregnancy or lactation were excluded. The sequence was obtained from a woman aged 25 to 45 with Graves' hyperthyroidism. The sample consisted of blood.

CDR3: CSGRGSGPYEQYF. In DNA, the CDR3 is TGCAGCGGCAGGGGGTCAGGCCCCTACGAGCAGTACTTC. The rearrangement links TRBV29-1 to TRBJ2-7, with 7 bases identical to TRBD1. This CDR3 comprises 13 residues. Germline trimming cut 7 bases from V and 2 bases from J; bases unmatched to any gene: 8. The germline V gene has CDR1 SQVTM and CDR2 ANQGSEA.